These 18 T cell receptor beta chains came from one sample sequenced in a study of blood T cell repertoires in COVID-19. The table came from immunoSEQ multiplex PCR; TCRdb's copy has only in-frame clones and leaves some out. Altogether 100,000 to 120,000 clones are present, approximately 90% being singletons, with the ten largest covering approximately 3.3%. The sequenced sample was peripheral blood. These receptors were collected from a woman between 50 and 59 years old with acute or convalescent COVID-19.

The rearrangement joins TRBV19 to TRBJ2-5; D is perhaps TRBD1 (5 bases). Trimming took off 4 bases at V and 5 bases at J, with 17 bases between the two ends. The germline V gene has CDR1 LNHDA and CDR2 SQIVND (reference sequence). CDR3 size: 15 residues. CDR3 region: CASSTGGAGQETQYF. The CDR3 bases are TGTGCCAGTAGTACCGGCGGCGCAGGGCAGGAGACCCAGTACTTC.

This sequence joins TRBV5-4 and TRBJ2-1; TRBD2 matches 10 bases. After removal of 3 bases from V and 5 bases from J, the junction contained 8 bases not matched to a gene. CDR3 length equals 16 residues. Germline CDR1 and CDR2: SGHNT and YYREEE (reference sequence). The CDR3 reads CASSSTRTSGNNEQFF. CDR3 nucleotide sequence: TGTGCCAGCAGCTCAACTAGGACTAGCGGCAACAATGAGCAGTTCTTC.

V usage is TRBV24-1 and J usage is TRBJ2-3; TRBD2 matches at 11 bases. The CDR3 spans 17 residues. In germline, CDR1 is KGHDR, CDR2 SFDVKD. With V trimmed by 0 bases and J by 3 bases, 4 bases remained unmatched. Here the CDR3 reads CATSDLSTSGRTDTQYF. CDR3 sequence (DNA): TGTGCCACCAGTGATTTGTCTACTAGCGGGAGAACAGATACGCAGTATTTT.

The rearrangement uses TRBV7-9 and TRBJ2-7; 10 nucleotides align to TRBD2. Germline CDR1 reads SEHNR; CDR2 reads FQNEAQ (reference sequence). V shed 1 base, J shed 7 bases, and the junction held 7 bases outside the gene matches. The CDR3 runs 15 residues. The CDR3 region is CASSLGASGRGEQYF. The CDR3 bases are TGTGCCAGCAGCTTAGGTGCTAGCGGGAGAGGTGAGCAGTACTTC.

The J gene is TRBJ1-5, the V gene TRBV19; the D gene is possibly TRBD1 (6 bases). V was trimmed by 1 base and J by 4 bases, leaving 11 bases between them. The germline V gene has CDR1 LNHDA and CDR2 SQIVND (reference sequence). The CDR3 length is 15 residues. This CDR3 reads CASSIGGGPNQPQHF. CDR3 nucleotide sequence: TGTGCCAGTAGTATAGGCGGGGGCCCTAATCAGCCCCAGCATTTT.

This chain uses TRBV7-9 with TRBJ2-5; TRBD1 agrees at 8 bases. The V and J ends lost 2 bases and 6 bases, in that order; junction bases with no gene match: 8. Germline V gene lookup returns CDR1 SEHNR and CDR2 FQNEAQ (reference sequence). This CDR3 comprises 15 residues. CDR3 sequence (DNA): TGTGCCAGCAGCTTATCTGCGACAGGGGAAAAGACCCAGTACTTC. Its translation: CASSLSATGEKTQYF.

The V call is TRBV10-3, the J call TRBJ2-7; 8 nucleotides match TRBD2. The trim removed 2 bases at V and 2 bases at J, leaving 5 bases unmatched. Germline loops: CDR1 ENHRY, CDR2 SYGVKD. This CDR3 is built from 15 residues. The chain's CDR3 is CAISELAGGPYEQYF. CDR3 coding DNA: TGTGCCATCAGTGAGCTGGCGGGAGGACCCTACGAGCAGTACTTC.

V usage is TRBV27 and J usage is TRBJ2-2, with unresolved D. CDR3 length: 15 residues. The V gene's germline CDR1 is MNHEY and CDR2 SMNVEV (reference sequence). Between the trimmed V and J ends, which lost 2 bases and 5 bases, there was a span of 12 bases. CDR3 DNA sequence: TGTGCCAGCAGTTTAGACATGAGTGGTACCGGGGAGCTGTTTTTT. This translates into CASSLDMSGTGELFF.

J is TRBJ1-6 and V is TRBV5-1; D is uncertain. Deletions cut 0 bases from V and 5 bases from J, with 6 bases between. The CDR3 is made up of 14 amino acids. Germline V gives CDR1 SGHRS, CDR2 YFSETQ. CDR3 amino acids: CASSLATDNSPLHF. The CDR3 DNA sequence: TGCGCCAGCAGCTTGGCAACAGATAATTCACCCCTCCACTTT.

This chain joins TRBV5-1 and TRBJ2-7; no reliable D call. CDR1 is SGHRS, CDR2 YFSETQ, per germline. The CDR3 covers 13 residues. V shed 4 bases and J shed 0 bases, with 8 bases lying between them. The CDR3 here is CASSSEPSYEQYF. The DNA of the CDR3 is TGCGCCAGCAGCAGCGAACCCTCCTACGAGCAGTACTTC.

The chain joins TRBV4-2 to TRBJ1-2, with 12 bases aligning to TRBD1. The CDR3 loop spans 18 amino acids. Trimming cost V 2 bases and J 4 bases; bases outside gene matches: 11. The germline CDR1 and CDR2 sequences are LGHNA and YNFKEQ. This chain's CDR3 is CASSQTPGQGAPGYGYTF. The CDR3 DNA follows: TGTGCCAGCAGCCAAACACCGGGACAGGGGGCGCCGGGCTATGGCTACACCTTC.

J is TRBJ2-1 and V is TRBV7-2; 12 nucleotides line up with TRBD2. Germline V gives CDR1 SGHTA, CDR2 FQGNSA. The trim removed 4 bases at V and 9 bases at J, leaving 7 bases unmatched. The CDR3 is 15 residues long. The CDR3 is CASSSGLAGTVEQFF. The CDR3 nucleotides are TGTGCCAGCAGCTCAGGACTAGCGGGAACGGTTGAGCAGTTCTTC.

As DNA, the CDR3 is TGCGCCAGCAGCACCGATCCGGGACTAGCGGCCTACGAGCAGTACTTC. It translates to CASSTDPGLAAYEQYF. The chain couples TRBV5-1 to TRBJ2-7, with 11 bases lining up with TRBD2. The trim removed 4 bases at V and 2 bases at J, leaving 8 bases unmatched. Per germline, CDR1 SGHRS and CDR2 YFSETQ. This CDR3 contains 16 residues.

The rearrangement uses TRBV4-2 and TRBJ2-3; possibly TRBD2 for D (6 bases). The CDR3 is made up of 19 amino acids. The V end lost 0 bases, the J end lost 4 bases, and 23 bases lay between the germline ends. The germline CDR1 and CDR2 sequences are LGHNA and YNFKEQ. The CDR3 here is CASSQDPGGGVLGADTQYF. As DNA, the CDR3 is TGTGCCAGCAGCCAAGATCCCGGGGGTGGGGTTCTGGGCGCAGATACGCAGTATTTT.

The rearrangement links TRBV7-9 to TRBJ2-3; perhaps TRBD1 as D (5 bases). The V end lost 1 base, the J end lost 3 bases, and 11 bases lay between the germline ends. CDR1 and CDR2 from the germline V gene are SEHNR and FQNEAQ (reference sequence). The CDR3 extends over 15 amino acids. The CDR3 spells CASSLGQPWTDTQYF. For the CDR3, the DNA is TGTGCCAGCAGCTTAGGACAGCCTTGGACAGATACGCAGTATTTT.

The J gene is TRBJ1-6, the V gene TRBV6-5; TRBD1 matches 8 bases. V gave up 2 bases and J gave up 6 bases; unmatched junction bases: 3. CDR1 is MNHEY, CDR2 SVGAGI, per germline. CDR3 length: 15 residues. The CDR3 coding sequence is TGTGCCAGCAGTTACGGACAGGGAGCTAATTCACCCCTCCACTTT. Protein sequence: CASSYGQGANSPLHF.

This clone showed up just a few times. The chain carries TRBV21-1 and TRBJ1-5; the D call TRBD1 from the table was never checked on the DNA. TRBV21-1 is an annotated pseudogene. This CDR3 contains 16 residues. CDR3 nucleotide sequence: TGTGCCAGCAGCGCCAGGGGGAGGTGGGATGATCAGCCCCAGCATTTT. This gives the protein CASSARGRWDDQPQHF.

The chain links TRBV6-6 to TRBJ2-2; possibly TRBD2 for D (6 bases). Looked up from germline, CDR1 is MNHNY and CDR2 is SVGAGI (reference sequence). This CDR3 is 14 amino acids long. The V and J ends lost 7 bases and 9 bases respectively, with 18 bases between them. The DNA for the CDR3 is TGTGCCAGCACCTCCTCGGGGGTAGTCCGGGAGCTGTTTTTT. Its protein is CASTSSGVVRELFF.